The source of this T cell receptor beta chain is a study of blood T cell repertoires in COVID-19 (TCRdb year 2020). Context from the whole study: Collaborator samples came from the United States, Italy and Spain and covered acute and convalescent phases of COVID-19. Where available, HLA class I and class II types were obtained from metadata supplied by the sample provider rather than from assay-based typing. The prospective study material was composed of cDNA or gDNA derived from T cells, B-cell-depleted T cells, or PBMCs. The repertoires were released in a freely available public database meant as a resource for research on the immune response to SARS-CoV-2. A de-identified subject ID, COVID-19 status, age in years and sex were almost always included in the sample metadata. The dataset comprised deeply sampled blood TCRbeta repertoires from subjects exposed to, actively infected with, or recovered from COVID-19. Samples came from the ongoing ImmuneRACE study (first 160 participants) plus 1,254 subjects from 6 global collaborators.

This clone was picked up one time. Which antigen it targets is not known. No base-level quality is on record; no much larger clone is a single base apart. The immunoSEQ Assay, a bias-controlled multiplex PCR, was used to amplify TCRbeta CDR3 regions from genomic DNA. Regarding the original processing steps: Nucleated cell counts per sample were estimated from amplification of reference gene primers within the assay. To quantify the absolute abundance of each unique TCRbeta CDR3 rearrangement, sequence reads were collapsed and filtered. For each sample, productive Simpson clonality was calculated by taking the square root of Simpson's diversity index across productive rearrangements. TCRdb retrieved this table from immuneACCESS and kept in-frame rearrangements only. Not all clones are present; in checked studies, unresolved V genes account for under half, and no reason is known for the remainder. V and J calls plus clone size are reproduced from that table; the DNA served to infer D and trimming. The sample table contains 14,000 to 15,000 clones; only one count was recorded for around 86% of them. Of the sample, about 18% is held by the ten largest clones.

Study-level results and caveats: How much clinical and demographic metadata was included differed by source and by participant, and the metadata was provided uncurated.

Each collaborating institution followed its own protocols to collect whole blood in K2EDTA tubes. For TCRbeta analysis, collaborators shipped samples in one of three forms: frozen whole blood, isolated PBMCs, or DNA extracted from either of those sample types. This receptor was taken from a human donor in a cohort sampled during active COVID-19. Sequenced material: peripheral blood.

Read as DNA, the sequence is TGCGCCAGCAGCCAAGGGACAGATACGACTTATAATGAAAAACTGTTTTTT. Its protein reads: CASSQGTDTTYNEKLFF. The chain links TRBV4-3 with TRBJ1-4; matching of 6 bases hints at TRBD1 as the D gene. The germline V gene encodes CDR1 LGHNA and CDR2 YSLEER. V was cut back by 1 base and J by 4 bases, leaving a gap of 16 bases between them. The CDR3 runs 17 amino acids, cysteine and phenylalanine included. Only the CDR3 part of the read is kept: 51 bases, read in frame from the first base.